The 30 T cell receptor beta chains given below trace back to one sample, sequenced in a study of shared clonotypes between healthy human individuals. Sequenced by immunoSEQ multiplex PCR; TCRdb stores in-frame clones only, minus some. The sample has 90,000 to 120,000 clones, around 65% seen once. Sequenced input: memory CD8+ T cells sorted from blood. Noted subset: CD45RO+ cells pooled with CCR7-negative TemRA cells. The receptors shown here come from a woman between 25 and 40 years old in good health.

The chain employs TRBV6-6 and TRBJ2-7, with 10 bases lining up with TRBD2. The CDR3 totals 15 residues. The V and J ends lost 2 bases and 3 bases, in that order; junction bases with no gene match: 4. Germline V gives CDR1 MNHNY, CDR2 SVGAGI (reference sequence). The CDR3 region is CASSYLLAGDYEQYF. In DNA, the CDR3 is TGTGCCAGCAGTTACCTTCTAGCGGGAGACTACGAGCAGTACTTC.

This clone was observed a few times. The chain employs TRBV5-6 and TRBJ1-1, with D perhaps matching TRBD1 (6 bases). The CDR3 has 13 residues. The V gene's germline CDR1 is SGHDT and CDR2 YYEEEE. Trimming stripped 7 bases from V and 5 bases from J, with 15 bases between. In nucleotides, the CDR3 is TGTGCCAGCCATTTAGGGGGGCGTACTGAAGCTTTCTTT. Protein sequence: CASHLGGRTEAFF.

Here the CDR3 DNA reads TGTGCCAGCAAACAAATCGGGGGGAATGAGCAGTTCTTC. Translated, it gives CASKQIGGNEQFF. The V gene is TRBV5-4, the J gene TRBJ2-1; 7 nucleotides align to TRBD2. The germline V gene has CDR1 SGHNT and CDR2 YYREEE (reference sequence). This CDR3 contains 13 residues. V shed 6 bases and J 7 bases; nucleotides not matched to a gene: 7.

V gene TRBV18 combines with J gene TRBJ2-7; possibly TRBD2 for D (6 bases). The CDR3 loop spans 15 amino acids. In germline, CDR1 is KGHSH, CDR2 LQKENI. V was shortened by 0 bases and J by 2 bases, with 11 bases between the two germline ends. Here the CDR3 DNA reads TGTGCCAGCTCACCACCGCGGGGCATCCCCTACGAGCAGTACTTC. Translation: CASSPPRGIPYEQYF. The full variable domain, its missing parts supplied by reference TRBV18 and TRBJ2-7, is NAGVMQNPRHLVRRRGQEARLRCSPMKGHSHVYWYRQLPEEGLKFMVYLQKENIIDESGMPKERFSAEFPKEGPSILRIQQVVRGDSAAYFCASSPPRGIPYEQYFGPGTRLTVT.

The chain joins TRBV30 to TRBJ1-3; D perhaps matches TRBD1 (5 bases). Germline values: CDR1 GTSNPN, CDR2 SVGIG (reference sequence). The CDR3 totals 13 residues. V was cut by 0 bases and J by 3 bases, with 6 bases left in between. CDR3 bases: TGTGCCTGGAGTGTAGGGGTTGGAAACACCATATATTTT. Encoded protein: CAWSVGVGNTIYF. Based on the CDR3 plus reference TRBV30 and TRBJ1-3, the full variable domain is SQTIHQWPATLVQPVGSPLSLECTVEGTSNPNLYWYRQAAGRGLQLLFYSVGIGQISSEVPQNLSASRPQDRQFILSSKKLLLSDSGFYLCAWSVGVGNTIYFGEGSWLTVV.

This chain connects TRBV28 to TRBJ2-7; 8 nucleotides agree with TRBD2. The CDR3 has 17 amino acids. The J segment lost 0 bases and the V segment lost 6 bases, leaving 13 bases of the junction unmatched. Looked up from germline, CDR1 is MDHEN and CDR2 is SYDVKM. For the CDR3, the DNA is TGTGCCAGCAGCCCACCCCCGGAACTAGCGGACTCCTACGAGCAGTACTTC. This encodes CASSPPPELADSYEQYF. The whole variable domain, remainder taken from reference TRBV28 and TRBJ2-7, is DVKVTQSSRYLVKRTGEKVFLECVQDMDHENMFWYRQDPGLGLRLIYFSYDVKMKEKGDIPEGYSVSREKKERFSLILESASTNQTSMYLCASSPPPELADSYEQYFGPGTRLTVT.

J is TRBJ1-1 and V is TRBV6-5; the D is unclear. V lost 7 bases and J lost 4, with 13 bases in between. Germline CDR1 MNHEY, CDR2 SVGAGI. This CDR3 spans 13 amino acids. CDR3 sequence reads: CASTNGGSTEAFF. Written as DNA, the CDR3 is TGTGCCAGCACCAACGGAGGGAGCACTGAAGCTTTCTTT.

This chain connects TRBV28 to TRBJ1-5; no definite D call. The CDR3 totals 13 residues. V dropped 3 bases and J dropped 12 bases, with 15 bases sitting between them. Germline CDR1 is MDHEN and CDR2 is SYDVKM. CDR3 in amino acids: CASSFAPPVYQHF. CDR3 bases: TGTGCCAGCAGTTTTGCCCCCCCGGTCTACCAGCATTTT.

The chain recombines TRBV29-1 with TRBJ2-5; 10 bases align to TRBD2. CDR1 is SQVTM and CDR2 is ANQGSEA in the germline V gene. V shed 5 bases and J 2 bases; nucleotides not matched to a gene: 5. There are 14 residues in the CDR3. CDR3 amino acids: CSVRTSGLQETQYF. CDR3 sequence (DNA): TGCAGCGTTCGGACTAGCGGTTTACAAGAGACCCAGTACTTC.

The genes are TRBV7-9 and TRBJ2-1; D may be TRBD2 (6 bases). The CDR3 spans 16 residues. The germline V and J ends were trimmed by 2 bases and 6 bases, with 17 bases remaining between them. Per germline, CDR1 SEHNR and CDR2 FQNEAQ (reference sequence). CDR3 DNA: TGTGCCAGCAGCTTAAACCCTCGTCTAGCGAGCAATGAGCAGTTCTTC. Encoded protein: CASSLNPRLASNEQFF.

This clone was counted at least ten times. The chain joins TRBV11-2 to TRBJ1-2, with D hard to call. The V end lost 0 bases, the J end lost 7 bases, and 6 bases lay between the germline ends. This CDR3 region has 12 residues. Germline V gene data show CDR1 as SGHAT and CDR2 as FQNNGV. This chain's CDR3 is CASSLDGAGYTF. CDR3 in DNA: TGTGCCAGCAGCTTAGATGGCGCTGGCTACACCTTC.

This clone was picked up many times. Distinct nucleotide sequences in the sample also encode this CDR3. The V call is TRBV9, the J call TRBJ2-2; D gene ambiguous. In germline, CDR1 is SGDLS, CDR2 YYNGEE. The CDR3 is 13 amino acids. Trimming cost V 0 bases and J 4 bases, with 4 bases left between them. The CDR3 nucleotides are TGTGCCAGCAGCGTAGGGGGCACCGGGGAGCTGTTTTTT. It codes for CASSVGGTGELFF. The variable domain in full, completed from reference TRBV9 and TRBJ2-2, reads DSGVTQTPKHLITATGQRVTLRCSPRSGDLSVYWYQQSLDQGLQFLIQYYNGEERAKGNILERFSAQQFPDLHSELNLSSLELGDSALYFCASSVGGTGELFFGEGSRLTVL.

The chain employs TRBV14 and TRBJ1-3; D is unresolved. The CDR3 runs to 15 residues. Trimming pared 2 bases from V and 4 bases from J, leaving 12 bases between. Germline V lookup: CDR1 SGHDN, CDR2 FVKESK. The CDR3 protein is CASSQTAGAGNTIYF. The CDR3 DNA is TGTGCCAGCAGCCAAACTGCTGGAGCGGGAAACACCATATATTTT.

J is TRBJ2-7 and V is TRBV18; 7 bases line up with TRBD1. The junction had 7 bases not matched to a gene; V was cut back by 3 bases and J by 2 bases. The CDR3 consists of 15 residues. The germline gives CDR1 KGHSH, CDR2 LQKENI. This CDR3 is CASSPRGQNPYEQYF. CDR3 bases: TGTGCCAGCTCACCCCGGGGACAGAACCCCTACGAGCAGTACTTC.

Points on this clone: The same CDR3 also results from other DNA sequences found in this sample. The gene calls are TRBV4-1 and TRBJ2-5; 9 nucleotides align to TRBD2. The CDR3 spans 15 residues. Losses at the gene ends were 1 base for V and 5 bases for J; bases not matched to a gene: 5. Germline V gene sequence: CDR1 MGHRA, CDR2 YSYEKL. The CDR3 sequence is CASSQVAGDQETQYF. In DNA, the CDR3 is TGCGCCAGCAGCCAAGTAGCGGGAGATCAGGAGACCCAGTACTTC.

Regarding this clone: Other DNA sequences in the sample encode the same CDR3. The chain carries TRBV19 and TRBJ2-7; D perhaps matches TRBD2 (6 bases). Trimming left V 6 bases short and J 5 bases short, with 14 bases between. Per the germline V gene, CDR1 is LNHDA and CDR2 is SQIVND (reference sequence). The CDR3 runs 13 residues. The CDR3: CASRPPGDNEQYF. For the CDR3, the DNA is TGTGCCAGTAGACCACCGGGAGACAACGAGCAGTACTTC.

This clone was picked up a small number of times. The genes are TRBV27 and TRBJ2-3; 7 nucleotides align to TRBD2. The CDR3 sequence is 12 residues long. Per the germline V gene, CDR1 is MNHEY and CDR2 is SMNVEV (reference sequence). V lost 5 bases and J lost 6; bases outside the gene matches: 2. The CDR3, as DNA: TGTGCCAGCAGTACTAGCGACGATACGCAGTATTTT. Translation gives CASSTSDDTQYF.

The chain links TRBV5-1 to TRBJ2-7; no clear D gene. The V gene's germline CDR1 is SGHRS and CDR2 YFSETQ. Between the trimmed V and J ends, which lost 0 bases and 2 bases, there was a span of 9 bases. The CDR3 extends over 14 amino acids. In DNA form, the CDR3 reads TGCGCCAGCAGCTTGGCCCTAGGTCCCTACGAGCAGTACTTC. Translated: CASSLALGPYEQYF.

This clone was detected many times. The CDR3 nucleotides are TGTGCCAGCACCCAGGGTGATACCGGGGAGCTGTTTTTT. Its translation: CASTQGDTGELFF. This rearrangement joins TRBV6-1 to TRBJ2-2, with D tentatively TRBD1 (5 bases). V was clipped by 7 bases and J by 5 bases, with 11 bases between them. The CDR3 has 13 residues. The germline V gene encodes CDR1 MNHNS and CDR2 SASEGT.

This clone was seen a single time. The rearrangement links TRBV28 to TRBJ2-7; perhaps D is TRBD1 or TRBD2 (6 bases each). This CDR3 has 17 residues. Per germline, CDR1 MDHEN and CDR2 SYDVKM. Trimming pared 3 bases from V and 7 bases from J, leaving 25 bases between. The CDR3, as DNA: TGTGCCAGCAGTTTCTTCCCTGGGGGGCACATCTTATTTGAGCAGTACTTC. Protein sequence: CASSFFPGGHILFEQYF.

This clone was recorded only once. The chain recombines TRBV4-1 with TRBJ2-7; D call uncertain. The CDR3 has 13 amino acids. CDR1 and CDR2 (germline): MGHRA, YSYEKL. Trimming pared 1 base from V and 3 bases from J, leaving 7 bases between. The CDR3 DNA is TGCGCCAGCAGCCAAGGGCCGGTCTACGAGCAGTACTTC. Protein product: CASSQGPVYEQYF.

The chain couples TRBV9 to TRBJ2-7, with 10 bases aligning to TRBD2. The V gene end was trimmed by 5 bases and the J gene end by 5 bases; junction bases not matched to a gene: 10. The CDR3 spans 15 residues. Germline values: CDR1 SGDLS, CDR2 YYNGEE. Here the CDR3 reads CASSGYLAGVHEQYF. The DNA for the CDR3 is TGTGCCAGCAGTGGATATCTAGCGGGAGTCCACGAGCAGTACTTC.

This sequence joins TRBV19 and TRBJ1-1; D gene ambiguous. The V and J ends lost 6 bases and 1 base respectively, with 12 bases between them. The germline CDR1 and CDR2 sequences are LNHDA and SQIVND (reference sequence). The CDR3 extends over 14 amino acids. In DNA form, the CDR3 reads TGTGCCAGTAGCCTCCGTCAATCGAACACTGAAGCTTTCTTT. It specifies CASSLRQSNTEAFF. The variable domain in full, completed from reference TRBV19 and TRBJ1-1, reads DGGITQSPKYLFRKEGQNVTLSCEQNLNHDAMYWYRQDPGQGLRLIYYSQIVNDFQKGDIAEGYSVSREKKESFPLTVTSAQKNPTAFYLCASSLRQSNTEAFFGQGTRLTVV.

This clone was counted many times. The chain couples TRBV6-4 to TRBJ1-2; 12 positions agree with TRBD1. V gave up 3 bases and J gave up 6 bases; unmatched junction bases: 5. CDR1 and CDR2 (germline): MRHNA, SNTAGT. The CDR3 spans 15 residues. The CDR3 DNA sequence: TGTGCCAGCAGTGAAGGGGACAGGGGGCGTAATGGCTACACCTTC. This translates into CASSEGDRGRNGYTF.

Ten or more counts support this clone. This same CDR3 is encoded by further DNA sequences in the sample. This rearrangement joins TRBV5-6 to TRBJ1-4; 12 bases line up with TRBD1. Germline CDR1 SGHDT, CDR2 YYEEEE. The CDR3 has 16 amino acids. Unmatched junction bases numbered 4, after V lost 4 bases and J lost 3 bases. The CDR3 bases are TGTGCCAGCAGCACCGGGACAGGGGGCCCTAATGAAAAACTGTTTTTT. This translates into CASSTGTGGPNEKLFF.

This chain's CDR3 is CSGRDRGPAFF. The DNA of the CDR3 is TGCAGCGGCCGGGACAGGGGGCCAGCTTTCTTT. J is TRBJ1-1 and V is TRBV29-1, with TRBD1 identical over 12 bases. Germline V gene sequence: CDR1 SQVTM, CDR2 ANQGSEA. This CDR3 comprises 11 residues. With 7 bases clipped from V and 10 bases from J, the junction kept 4 bases outside the gene matches.

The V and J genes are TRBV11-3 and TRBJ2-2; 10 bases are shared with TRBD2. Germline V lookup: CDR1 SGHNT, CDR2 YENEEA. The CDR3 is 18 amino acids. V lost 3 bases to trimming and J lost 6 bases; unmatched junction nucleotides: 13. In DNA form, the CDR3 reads TGTGCCAGCAGCTTTGGTTTGGAGCGGGAGGGCCATGCCGGGGAGCTGTTTTTT. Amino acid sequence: CASSFGLEREGHAGELFF.

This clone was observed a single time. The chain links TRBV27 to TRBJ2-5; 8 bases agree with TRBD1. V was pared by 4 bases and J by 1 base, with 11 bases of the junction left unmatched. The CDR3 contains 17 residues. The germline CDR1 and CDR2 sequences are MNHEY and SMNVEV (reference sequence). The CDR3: CASSSLGTGTGQETQYF. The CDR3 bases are TGTGCCAGCAGTTCGTTAGGAACCGGGACAGGCCAAGAGACCCAGTACTTC.

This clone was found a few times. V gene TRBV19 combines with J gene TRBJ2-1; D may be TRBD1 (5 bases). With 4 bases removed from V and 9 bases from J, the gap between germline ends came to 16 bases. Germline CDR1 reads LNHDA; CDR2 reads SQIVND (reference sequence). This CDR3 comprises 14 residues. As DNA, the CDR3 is TGTGCCAGTAGTAAAGGGGAAGAATTTGGTGAGCAGTTCTTC. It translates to CASSKGEEFGEQFF.

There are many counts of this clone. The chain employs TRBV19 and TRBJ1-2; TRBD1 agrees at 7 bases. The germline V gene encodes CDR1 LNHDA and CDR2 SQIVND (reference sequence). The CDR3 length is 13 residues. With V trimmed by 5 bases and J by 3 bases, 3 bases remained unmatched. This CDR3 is CASSVGQDYGYTF. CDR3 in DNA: TGTGCCAGTAGTGTCGGACAGGACTATGGCTACACCTTC.